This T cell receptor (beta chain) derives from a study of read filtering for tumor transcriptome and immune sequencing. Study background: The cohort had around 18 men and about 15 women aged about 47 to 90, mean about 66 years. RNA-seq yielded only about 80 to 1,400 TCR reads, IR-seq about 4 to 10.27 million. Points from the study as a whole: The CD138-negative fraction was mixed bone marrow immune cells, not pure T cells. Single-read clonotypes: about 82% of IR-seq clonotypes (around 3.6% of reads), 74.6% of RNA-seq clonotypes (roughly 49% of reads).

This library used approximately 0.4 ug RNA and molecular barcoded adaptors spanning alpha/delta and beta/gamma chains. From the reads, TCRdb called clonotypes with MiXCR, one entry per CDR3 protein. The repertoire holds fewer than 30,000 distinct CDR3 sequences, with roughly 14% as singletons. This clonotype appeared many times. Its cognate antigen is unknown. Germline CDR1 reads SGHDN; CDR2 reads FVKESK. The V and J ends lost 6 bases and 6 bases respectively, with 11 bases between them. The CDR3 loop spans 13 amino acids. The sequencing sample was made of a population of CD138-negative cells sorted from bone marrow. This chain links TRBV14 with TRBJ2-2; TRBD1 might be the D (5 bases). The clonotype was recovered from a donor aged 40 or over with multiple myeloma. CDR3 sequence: CASRQTASGELFF. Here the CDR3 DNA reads TGTGCCAGCAGACAGACAGCGTCCGGGGAGCTGTTTTTT.